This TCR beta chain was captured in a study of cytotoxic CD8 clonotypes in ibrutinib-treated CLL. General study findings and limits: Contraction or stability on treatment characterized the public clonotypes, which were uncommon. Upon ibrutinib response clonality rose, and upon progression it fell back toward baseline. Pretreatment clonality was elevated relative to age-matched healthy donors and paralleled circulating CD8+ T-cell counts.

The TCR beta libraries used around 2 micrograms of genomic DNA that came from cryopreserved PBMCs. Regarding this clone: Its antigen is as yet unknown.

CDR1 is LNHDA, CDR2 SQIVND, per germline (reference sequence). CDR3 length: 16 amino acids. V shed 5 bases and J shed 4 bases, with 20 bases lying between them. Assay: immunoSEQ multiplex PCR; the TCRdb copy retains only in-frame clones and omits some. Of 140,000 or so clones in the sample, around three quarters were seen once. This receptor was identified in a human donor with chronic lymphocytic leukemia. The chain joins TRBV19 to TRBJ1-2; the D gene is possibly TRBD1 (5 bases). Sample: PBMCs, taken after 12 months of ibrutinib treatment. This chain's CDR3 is CASSGDALTLSYGYTF. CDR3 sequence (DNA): TGTGCCAGTAGTGGGGACGCCCTTACACTATCCTATGGCTACACCTTC.